Presented here are 8 T cell receptor beta chains from one specimen sequenced in a study of OX40 agonist ivuxolimab in advanced cancers. The assay was immunoSEQ multiplex PCR, and TCRdb's table has in-frame clones only and misses some. The data contain tens of thousands of clones, roughly 80% of them seen just once; the ten biggest clones take up less than 25%. Sample: CD4+ or CD8+ T cells sorted from blood, taken in a trial of the OX40 agonist ivuxolimab. Receptors were obtained from an adult with an advanced solid tumor such as melanoma, head and neck, liver or kidney cancer.

V gene TRBV6-5 combines with J gene TRBJ1-3; D gene ambiguous. V lost 5 bases and J 3 bases, leaving 11 bases between the germline ends. The CDR3 runs to 14 residues. Germline-derived CDR1 and CDR2 are MNHEY and SVGAGI. The CDR3 DNA reads as TGTGCCAGCAGTCCCGGGGATTTTGGAAACACCATATATTTT. It yields the protein CASSPGDFGNTIYF.

The J gene is TRBJ2-1, the V gene TRBV7-2; the D is unclear. The germline V gene has CDR1 SGHTA and CDR2 FQGNSA. V lost 8 bases and J 10 bases, leaving 15 bases between the germline ends. CDR3 length: 12 residues. As DNA, the CDR3 is TGTGCCAGCTCCTTCTCCCTGTCCGAGCAGTTCTTC. This translates into CASSFSLSEQFF.

The chain has TRBV27 and TRBJ2-1; tentative D call: TRBD2 (7 bases). The germline V and J ends were trimmed by 7 bases and 10 bases, with 14 bases remaining between them. From germline, CDR1 is MNHEY and CDR2 SMNVEV (reference sequence). This CDR3 is 12 amino acids long. The CDR3 DNA reads TGTGCCAGCATGGGGGGGCTCGACGAGCAGTTCTTC. Its protein product is CASMGGLDEQFF.

DNA of the CDR3: TGCGCCAGCAGCCAGCCGGGACAGGGCTATGGCTACACCTTC. Translated, it gives CASSQPGQGYGYTF. The J gene is TRBJ1-2, the V gene TRBV4-1; 9 bases agree with TRBD1. Germline lookup yields CDR1 MGHRA and CDR2 YSYEKL. Trimming at V came to 3 bases and at J to 4 bases, leaving 3 bases not matched to a gene. CDR3 size: 14 residues.

This CDR3 reads CASSFTGTTGELFF. CDR3 sequence (DNA): TGTGCCAGCAGCTTTACAGGGACCACCGGGGAGCTGTTTTTT. The gene calls are TRBV5-6 and TRBJ2-2; D is possibly TRBD1 (6 bases). Germline CDR1 is SGHDT and CDR2 is YYEEEE. The CDR3 consists of 14 residues. Trimming pared 2 bases from V and 4 bases from J, leaving 9 bases between. Full variable domain (rest looked up from reference TRBV5-6 and TRBJ2-2): DAGVTQSPTHLIKTRGQQVTLRCSPKSGHDTVSWYQQALGQGPQFIFQYYEEEERQRGNFPDRFSGHQFPNYSSELNVNALLLGDSALYLCASSFTGTTGELFFGEGSRLTVL.

The chain employs TRBV19 and TRBJ1-2; TRBD1 might be the D (5 bases). This CDR3 contains 17 residues. Trimming took off 5 bases at V and 3 bases at J, with 22 bases between the two ends. Germline values: CDR1 LNHDA, CDR2 SQIVND (reference sequence). DNA of the CDR3: TGTGCCAGTAGTGACAGCATATTTCGGAGCGTCGACTATGGCTACACCTTC. This codes for CASSDSIFRSVDYGYTF.

This chain uses TRBV21-1 with TRBJ2-7; the DNA was not compared with TRBD1, the D call given in the table. TRBV21-1 is noted as a pseudogene. The CDR3 length is 14 residues. For the CDR3, the DNA is TGTGCCAGCAATCTGGGTCAGGCCCCCTACGAGCAGTACTTC. Translated: CASNLGQAPYEQYF.

In its sample, this clone was seen a few times. The V call is TRBV2, the J call TRBJ2-5; perhaps TRBD1 as D (6 bases). Germline V lookup: CDR1 SNHLY, CDR2 FYNNEI. The length of the CDR3 is 12 residues. The V end lost 7 bases, the J end lost 1 base, and 7 bases lay between the germline ends. The CDR3 sequence is CASKGVQETQYF. CDR3 coding DNA: TGTGCCAGCAAGGGGGTCCAAGAGACCCAGTACTTC.